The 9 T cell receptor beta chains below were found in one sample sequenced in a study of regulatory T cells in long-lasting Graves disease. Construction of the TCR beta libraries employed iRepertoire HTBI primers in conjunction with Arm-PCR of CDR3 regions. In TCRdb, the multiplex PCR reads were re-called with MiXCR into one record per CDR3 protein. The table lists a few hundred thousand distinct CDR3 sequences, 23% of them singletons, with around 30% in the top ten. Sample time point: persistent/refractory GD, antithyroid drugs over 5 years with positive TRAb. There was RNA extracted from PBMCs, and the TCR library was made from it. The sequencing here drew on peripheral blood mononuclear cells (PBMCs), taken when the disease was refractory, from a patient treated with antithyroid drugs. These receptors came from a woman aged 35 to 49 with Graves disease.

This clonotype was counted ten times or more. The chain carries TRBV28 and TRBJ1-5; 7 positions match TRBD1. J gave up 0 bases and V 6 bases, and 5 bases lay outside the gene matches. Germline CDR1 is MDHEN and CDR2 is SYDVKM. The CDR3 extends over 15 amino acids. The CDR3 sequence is CASRGQQLSNQPQHF. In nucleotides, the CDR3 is TGTGCCAGCAGGGGACAGCAGCTTAGCAATCAGCCCCAGCATTTT.

CDR3 coding DNA: TGTGCCAGCAGCTGGGTTCGGGGGCCTAGCCAGCCCCAGCATTTT. This sequence encodes CASSWVRGPSQPQHF. This chain uses TRBV7-8 with TRBJ1-5; the D gene is possibly TRBD1 (6 bases). This CDR3 region has 15 residues. Germline CDR1 SGHVS, CDR2 FQNEAQ. V was trimmed by 4 bases and J by 7 bases, leaving 17 bases between them.

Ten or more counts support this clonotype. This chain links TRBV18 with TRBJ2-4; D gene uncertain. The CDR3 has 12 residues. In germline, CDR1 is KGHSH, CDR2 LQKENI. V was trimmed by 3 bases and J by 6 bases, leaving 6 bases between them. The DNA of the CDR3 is TGTGCCAGCTCACCTTACAGAAACATTCAGTACTTC. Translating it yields CASSPYRNIQYF. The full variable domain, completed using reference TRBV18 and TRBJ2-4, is NAGVMQNPRHLVRRRGQEARLRCSPMKGHSHVYWYRQLPEEGLKFMVYLQKENIIDESGMPKERFSAEFPKEGPSILRIQQVVRGDSAAYFCASSPYRNIQYFGAGTRLSVL.

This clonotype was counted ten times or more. CDR3 nucleotides: TGTGCCAGCAGTTGGGGCCCCAGGGGGTTTCGCAATCAGCCCCAGCATTTT. Encoded protein: CASSWGPRGFRNQPQHF. This rearrangement joins TRBV28 to TRBJ1-5; 7 bases match TRBD1. CDR1 and CDR2 from the germline V gene are MDHEN and SYDVKM. V lost 4 bases, J lost 2 bases, and 11 bases stayed unmatched. The CDR3 runs to 17 residues.

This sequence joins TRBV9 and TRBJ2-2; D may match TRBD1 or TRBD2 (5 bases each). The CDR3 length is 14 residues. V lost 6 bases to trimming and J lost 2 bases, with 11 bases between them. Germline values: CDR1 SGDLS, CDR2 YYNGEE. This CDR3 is CASTPGRNTGELFF. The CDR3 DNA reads TGTGCCAGCACGCCGGGGCGAAACACCGGGGAGCTGTTTTTT. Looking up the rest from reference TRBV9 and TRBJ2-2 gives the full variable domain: DSGVTQTPKHLITATGQRVTLRCSPRSGDLSVYWYQQSLDQGLQFLIQYYNGEERAKGNILERFSAQQFPDLHSELNLSSLELGDSALYFCASTPGRNTGELFFGEGSRLTVL.

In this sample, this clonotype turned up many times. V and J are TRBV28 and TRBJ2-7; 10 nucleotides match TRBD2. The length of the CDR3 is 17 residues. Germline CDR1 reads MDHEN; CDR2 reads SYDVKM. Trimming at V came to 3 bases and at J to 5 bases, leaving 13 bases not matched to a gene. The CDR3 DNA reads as TGTGCCAGCAGTTTGTCTAGCGGGAGAGCCTCAACCGACGAGCAGTACTTC. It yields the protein CASSLSSGRASTDEQYF.

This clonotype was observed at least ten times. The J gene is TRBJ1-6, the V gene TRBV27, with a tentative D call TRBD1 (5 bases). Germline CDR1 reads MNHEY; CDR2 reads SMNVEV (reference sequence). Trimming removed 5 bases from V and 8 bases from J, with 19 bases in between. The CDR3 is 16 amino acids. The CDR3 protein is CASSLRRAGKDSPLHF. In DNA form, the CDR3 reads TGTGCCAGCAGTCTTCGTCGGGCAGGGAAGGATTCACCCCTCCACTTT.

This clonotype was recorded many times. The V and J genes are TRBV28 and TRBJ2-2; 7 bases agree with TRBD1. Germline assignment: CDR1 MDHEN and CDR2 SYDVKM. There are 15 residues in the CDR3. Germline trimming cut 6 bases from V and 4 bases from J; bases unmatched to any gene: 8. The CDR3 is CASSARQGTTGELFF. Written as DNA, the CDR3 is TGTGCCAGCAGCGCGAGACAGGGCACCACCGGGGAGCTGTTTTTT.

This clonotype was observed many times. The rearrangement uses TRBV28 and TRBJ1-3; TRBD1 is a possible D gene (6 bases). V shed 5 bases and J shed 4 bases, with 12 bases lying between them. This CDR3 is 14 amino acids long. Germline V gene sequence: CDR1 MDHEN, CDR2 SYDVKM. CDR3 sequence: CASSLGARGNTIYF. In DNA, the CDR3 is TGTGCCAGCAGTCTGGGGGCGCGGGGAAACACCATATATTTT.